This entry lists 12 T cell receptor beta chains sequenced from one sample in a study of OX40 agonist ivuxolimab in advanced cancers. The repertoire was sequenced with immunoSEQ multiplex PCR; TCRdb's copy has only in-frame clones and lacks some. The sample lists 60,000 to 85,000 clones, roughly 90% occurring once. The sequencing here drew on CD4+ or CD8+ T cells sorted from blood, taken in a trial of the OX40 agonist ivuxolimab. The receptors originated from an adult with an advanced solid tumor such as melanoma, head and neck, liver or kidney cancer.

The chain links TRBV7-2 to TRBJ2-1, with 12 bases identical to TRBD2. The V and J ends lost 5 bases and 5 bases, in that order; junction bases with no gene match: 4. CDR1 is SGHTA, CDR2 FQGNSA, per germline. The length of the CDR3 is 15 residues. The CDR3 loop reads CASSNGLAGHNEQFF. As DNA, the CDR3 is TGTGCCAGCAGCAATGGACTAGCGGGGCACAATGAGCAGTTCTTC.

The V gene is TRBV5-4, the J gene TRBJ2-3; D is unclear. V dropped 7 bases and J dropped 2 bases, with 11 bases sitting between them. Germline V gene sequence: CDR1 SGHNT, CDR2 YYREEE (reference sequence). The CDR3 runs 13 residues. CDR3 in amino acids: CASGRMLTDTQYF. The CDR3 nucleotides are TGTGCCAGCGGACGGATGCTCACAGATACGCAGTATTTT.

The genes are TRBV5-1 and TRBJ2-7; D ambiguous. Between the trimmed V and J ends, which lost 7 bases and 0 bases, there was a span of 8 bases. Germline V lookup: CDR1 SGHRS, CDR2 YFSETQ. The CDR3 contains 12 residues. The CDR3 nucleotides are TGCGCCAGCGGGCCCAGCTCCTACGAGCAGTACTTC. Translated: CASGPSSYEQYF.

This clone was recorded once. The chain recombines TRBV5-5 with TRBJ2-7; tentative D call: TRBD1 (5 bases). This CDR3 comprises 14 residues. V was clipped by 1 base and J by 3 bases, with 11 bases between them. Germline CDR1 reads SGHKS; CDR2 reads YYEKEE (reference sequence). CDR3 sequence reads: CASSLIQANYEQYF. The CDR3 DNA sequence: TGTGCCAGCAGCTTGATACAGGCTAACTACGAGCAGTACTTC.

The rearrangement joins TRBV2 to TRBJ2-1; D is perhaps TRBD1 (5 bases). The CDR3 covers 12 residues. The germline V and J ends were trimmed by 4 bases and 13 bases, with 14 bases remaining between them. CDR1 SNHLY and CDR2 FYNNEI come from the germline V gene. Here the CDR3 reads CASSVQQDSQFF. The CDR3 DNA follows: TGTGCCAGCAGTGTCCAACAGGATTCCCAGTTCTTC.

The J gene is TRBJ2-7, the V gene TRBV7-6; 7 positions agree with TRBD1. The CDR3 runs 12 residues. The trim removed 5 bases at V and 5 bases at J, leaving 3 bases unmatched. Germline V gene data show CDR1 as SGHVS and CDR2 as FNYEAQ. DNA for the CDR3: TGTGCCAGCAGCGTCGACAGGGACGAGCAGTACTTC. Amino acids: CASSVDRDEQYF.

The chain uses TRBV2 and TRBJ1-5; D uncertain. The CDR3 is 14 amino acids. With 3 bases removed from V and 1 base from J, the gap between germline ends came to 7 bases. Looked up from germline, CDR1 is SNHLY and CDR2 is FYNNEI. The CDR3 region is CASSDRQSNQPQHF. The CDR3 DNA sequence: TGTGCCAGCAGTGACCGGCAGAGCAATCAGCCCCAGCATTTT.

This clone was counted a single time. This chain's CDR3 is CASSITAGTGVSRTDTQYF. The CDR3 DNA follows: TGTGCCAGTAGTATCACTGCCGGGACAGGGGTATCAAGGACAGATACGCAGTATTTT. This chain joins TRBV19 and TRBJ2-3; 10 bases match TRBD1. CDR1 is LNHDA, CDR2 SQIVND, per germline (reference sequence). Trimming took 3 bases from V and 3 from J; bases not matched to a gene: 15. This CDR3 spans 19 amino acids.

The chain joins TRBV28 to TRBJ1-2, with unresolved D. The CDR3 spans 12 residues. Trimming pared 3 bases from V and 4 bases from J, leaving 6 bases between. Germline V CDR1 and CDR2: MDHEN, SYDVKM. The CDR3 here is CASSFITYGYTF. The CDR3, as DNA: TGTGCCAGCAGTTTTATCACCTATGGCTACACCTTC.

J is TRBJ1-5 and V is TRBV7-6; unclear D gene. Germline V gene sequence: CDR1 SGHVS, CDR2 FNYEAQ. The V and J ends lost 5 bases and 6 bases respectively, with 11 bases between them. The CDR3 spans 13 residues. CDR3 nucleotides: TGTGCCAGCAGCCACAACGAGGTTCAGCCCCAGCATTTT. Encoded protein: CASSHNEVQPQHF.

The rearrangement joins TRBV7-7 to TRBJ1-5; no clear D. This CDR3 is built from 13 residues. The V end lost 3 bases, the J end lost 5 bases, and 8 bases lay between the germline ends. Germline V gives CDR1 SSHAT, CDR2 FNYEAQ (reference sequence). DNA of the CDR3: TGTGCCAGCAGCTTTCTACCCTATCAGCCCCAGCATTTT. Its protein is CASSFLPYQPQHF.

This chain links TRBV2 with TRBJ2-4; 8 bases fit TRBD1. The CDR3 contains 16 residues. V gave up 5 bases and J gave up 0 bases; unmatched junction bases: 6. The germline V gene has CDR1 SNHLY and CDR2 FYNNEI. The CDR3 here is CASSPGTGIAKNIQYF. CDR3 sequence (DNA): TGTGCCAGCAGTCCAGGGACAGGAATAGCCAAAAACATTCAGTACTTC.